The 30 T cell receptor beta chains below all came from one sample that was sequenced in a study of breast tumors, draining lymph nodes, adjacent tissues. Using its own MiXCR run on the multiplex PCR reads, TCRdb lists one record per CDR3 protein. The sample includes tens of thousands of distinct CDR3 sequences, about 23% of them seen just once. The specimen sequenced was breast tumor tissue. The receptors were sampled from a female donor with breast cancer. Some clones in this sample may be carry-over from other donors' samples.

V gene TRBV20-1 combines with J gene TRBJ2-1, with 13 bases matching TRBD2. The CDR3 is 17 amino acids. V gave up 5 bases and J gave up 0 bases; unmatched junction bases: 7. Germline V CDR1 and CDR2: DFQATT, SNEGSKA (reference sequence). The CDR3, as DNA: TGCAGTGCTGGGACTAGCGGGGCCCCGAGCTCCTACAATGAGCAGTTCTTC. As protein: CSAGTSGAPSSYNEQFF.

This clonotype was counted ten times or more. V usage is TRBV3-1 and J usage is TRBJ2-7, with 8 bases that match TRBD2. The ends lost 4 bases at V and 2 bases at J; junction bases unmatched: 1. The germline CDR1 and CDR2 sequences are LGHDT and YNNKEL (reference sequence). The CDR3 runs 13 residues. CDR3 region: CASSPGRAYEQYF. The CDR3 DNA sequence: TGTGCCAGCAGCCCCGGGAGGGCCTACGAGCAGTACTTC.

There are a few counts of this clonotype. The chain's CDR3 is CASSIRRESGEQFF. The DNA for the CDR3 is TGTGCCAGTAGTATAAGGCGGGAGTCGGGTGAGCAGTTCTTC. The J gene is TRBJ2-1, the V gene TRBV19, with 7 bases identical to TRBD2. The CDR3 extends over 14 amino acids. V lost 2 bases, J lost 9 bases, and 7 bases stayed unmatched. Germline CDR1 and CDR2: LNHDA and SQIVND (reference sequence).

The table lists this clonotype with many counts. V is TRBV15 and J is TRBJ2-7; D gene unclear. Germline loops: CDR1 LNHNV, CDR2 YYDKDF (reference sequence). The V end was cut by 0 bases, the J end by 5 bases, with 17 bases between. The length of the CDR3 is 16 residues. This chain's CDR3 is CATSRDFRLGLHEQYF. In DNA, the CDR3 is TGTGCCACCAGCAGAGATTTCAGGTTAGGCCTCCACGAGCAGTACTTC.

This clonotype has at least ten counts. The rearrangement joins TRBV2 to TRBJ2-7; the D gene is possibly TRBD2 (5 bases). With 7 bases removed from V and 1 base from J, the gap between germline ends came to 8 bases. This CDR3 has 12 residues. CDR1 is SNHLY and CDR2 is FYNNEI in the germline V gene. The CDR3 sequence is CASIGGSYEQYF. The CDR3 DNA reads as TGTGCCAGCATTGGAGGATCCTACGAGCAGTACTTC.

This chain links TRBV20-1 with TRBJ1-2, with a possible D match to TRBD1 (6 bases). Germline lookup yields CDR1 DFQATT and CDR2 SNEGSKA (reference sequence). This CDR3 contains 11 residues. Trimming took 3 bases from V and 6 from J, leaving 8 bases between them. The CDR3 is CSASGGHGYTF. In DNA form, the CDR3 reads TGCAGTGCTAGTGGGGGCCATGGCTACACCTTC.

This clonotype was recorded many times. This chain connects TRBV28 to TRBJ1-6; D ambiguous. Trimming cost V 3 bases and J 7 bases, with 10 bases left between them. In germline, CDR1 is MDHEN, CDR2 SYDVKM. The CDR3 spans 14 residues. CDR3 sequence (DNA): TGTGCCAGCAGTTTCTTAGCCCTAAATTCACCCCTCCACTTT. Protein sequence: CASSFLALNSPLHF.

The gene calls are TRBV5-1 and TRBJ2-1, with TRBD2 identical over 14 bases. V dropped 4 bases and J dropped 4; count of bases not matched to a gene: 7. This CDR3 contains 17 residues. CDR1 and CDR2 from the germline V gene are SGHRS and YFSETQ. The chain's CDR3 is CASSPGTSGSWYNEQFF. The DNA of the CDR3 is TGCGCCAGCAGCCCGGGGACTAGCGGGAGTTGGTACAATGAGCAGTTCTTC.

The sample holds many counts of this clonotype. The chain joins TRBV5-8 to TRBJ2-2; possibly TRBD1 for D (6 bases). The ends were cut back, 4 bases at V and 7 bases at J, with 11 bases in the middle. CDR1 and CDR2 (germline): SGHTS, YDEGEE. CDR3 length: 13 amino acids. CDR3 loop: CASSIQGIGELFF. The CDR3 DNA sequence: TGTGCCAGCAGCATACAGGGAATCGGGGAGCTGTTTTTT.

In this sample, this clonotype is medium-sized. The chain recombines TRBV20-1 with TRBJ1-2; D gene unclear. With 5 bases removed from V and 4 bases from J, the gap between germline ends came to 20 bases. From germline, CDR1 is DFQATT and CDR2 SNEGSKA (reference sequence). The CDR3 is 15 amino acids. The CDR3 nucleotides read TGCAGTGCTCCCCAAGGACCCGGTTGGGGCTATGGCTACACCTTC. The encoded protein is CSAPQGPGWGYGYTF.

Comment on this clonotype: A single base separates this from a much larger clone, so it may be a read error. The CDR3 loop reads CASSPHREGTQYF. CDR3 sequence (DNA): TGTGCCAGCAGCCCGCATCGGGAGGGGACGCAGTATTTT. The chain couples TRBV7-3 to TRBJ2-3; 8 bases map to TRBD2. Germline V gene data show CDR1 as SGHTA and CDR2 as FQGTGA. CDR3 size: 13 residues. With V trimmed by 5 bases and J by 9 bases, 7 bases remained unmatched.

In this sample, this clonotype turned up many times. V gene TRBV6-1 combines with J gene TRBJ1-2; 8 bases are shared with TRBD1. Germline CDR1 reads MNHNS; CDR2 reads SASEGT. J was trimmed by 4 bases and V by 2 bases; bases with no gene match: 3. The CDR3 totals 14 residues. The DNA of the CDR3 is TGTGCCAGCAGTGAATGGGGACAGGCCTATGGCTACACCTTC. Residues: CASSEWGQAYGYTF.

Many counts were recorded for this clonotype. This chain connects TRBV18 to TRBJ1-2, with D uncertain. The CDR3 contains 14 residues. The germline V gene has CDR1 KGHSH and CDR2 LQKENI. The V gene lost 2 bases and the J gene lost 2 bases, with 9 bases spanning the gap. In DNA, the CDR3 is TGTGCCAGCTCACCAAGGGCGGCCAACTATGGCTACACCTTC. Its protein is CASSPRAANYGYTF.

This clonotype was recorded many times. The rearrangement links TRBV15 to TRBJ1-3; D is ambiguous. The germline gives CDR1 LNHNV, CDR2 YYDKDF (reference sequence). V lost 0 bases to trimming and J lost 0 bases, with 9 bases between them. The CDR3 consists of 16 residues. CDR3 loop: CATSREGLASGNTIYF. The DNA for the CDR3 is TGTGCCACCAGCAGAGAAGGGTTAGCCTCTGGAAACACCATATATTTT.

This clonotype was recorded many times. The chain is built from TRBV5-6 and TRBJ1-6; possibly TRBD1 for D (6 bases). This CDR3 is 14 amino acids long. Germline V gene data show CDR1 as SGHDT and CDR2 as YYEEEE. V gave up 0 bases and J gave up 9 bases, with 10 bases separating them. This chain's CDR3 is CASSLGTATSPLHF. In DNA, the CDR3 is TGTGCCAGCAGCTTGGGGACAGCTACTTCACCCCTCCACTTT. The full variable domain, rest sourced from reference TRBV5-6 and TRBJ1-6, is DAGVTQSPTHLIKTRGQQVTLRCSPKSGHDTVSWYQQALGQGPQFIFQYYEEEERQRGNFPDRFSGHQFPNYSSELNVNALLLGDSALYLCASSLGTATSPLHFGNGTRLTVT.

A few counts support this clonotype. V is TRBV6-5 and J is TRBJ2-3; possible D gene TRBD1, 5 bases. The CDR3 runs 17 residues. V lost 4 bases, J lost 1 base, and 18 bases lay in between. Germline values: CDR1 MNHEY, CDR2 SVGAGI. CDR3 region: CASSSILGVFGTDTQYF. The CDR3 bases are TGTGCCAGCAGTTCAATCTTAGGGGTATTCGGCACAGATACGCAGTATTTT.

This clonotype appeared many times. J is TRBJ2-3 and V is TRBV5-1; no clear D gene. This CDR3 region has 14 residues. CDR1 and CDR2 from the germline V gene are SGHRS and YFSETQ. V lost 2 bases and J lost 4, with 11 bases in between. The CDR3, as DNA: TGCGCCAGCAGCTTAACGCGACTCCCAGATACGCAGTATTTT. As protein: CASSLTRLPDTQYF.

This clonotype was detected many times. CDR3 DNA sequence: TGTGCCAGCAGTGAACTCAACAGACAAGAGACCCAGTACTTC. It codes for CASSELNRQETQYF. The V and J genes are TRBV6-1 and TRBJ2-5; D is unclear. V was clipped by 2 bases and J by 2 bases, with 9 bases between them. Germline CDR1 reads MNHNS; CDR2 reads SASEGT. The CDR3 spans 14 residues.

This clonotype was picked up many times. The CDR3 is CSARRGQGTDTQYF. In nucleotides, the CDR3 is TGCAGTGCTAGACGGGGACAGGGCACAGATACGCAGTATTTT. The chain joins TRBV20-1 to TRBJ2-3; 8 bases agree with TRBD1. Trimming at V came to 2 bases and at J to 1 base, leaving 2 bases not matched to a gene. CDR3 length equals 14 residues. In germline, CDR1 is DFQATT, CDR2 SNEGSKA (reference sequence).

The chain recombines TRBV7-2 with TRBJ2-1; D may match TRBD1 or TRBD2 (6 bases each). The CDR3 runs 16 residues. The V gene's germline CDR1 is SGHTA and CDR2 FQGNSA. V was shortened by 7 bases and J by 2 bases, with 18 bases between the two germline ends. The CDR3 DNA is TGTGCCAGCACCGCCCTGGGGGCGGGACCCTACAATGAGCAGTTCTTC. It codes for CASTALGAGPYNEQFF.

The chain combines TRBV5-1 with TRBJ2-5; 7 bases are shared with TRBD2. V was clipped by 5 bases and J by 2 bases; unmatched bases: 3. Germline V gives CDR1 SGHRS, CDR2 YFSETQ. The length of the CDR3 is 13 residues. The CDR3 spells CASSWGGQETQYF. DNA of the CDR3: TGCGCCAGCAGTTGGGGGGGGCAAGAGACCCAGTACTTC. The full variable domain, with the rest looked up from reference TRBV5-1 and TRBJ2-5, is KAGVTQTPRYLIKTRGQQVTLSCSPISGHRSVSWYQQTPGQGLQFLFEYFSETQRNKGNFPGRFSGRQFSNSRSEMNVSTLELGDSALYLCASSWGGQETQYFGPGTRLLVL.

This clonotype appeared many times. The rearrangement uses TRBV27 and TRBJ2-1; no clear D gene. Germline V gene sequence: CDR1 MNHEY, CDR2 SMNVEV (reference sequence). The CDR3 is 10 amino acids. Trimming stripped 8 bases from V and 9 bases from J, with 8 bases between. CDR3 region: CASGVFEQFF. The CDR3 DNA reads TGTGCCAGCGGCGTCTTTGAGCAGTTCTTC.

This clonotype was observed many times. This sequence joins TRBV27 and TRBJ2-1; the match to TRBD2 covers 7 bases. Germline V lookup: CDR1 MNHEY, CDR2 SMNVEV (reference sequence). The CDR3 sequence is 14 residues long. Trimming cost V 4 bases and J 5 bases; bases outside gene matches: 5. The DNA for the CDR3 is TGTGCCAGCAGTTCCGGGACTACTAACAATGAGCAGTTCTTC. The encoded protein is CASSSGTTNNEQFF.

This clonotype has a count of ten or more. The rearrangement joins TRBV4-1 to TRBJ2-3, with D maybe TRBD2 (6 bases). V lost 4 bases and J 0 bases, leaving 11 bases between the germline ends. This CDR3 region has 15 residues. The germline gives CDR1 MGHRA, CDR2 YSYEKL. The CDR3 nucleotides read TGCGCCAGCAGCCCACGACGGGGGAGCACAGATACGCAGTATTTT. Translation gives CASSPRRGSTDTQYF.

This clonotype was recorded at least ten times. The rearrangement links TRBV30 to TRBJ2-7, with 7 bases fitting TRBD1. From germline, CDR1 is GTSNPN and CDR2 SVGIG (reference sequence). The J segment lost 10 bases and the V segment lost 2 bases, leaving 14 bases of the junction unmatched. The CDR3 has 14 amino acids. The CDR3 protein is CAWSKPGTVADQYF. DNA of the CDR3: TGTGCCTGGAGTAAACCGGGGACAGTGGCCGATCAGTACTTC.

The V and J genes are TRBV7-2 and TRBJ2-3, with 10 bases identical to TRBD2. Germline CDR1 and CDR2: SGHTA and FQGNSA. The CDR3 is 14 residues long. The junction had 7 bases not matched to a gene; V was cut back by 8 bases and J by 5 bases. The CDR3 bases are TGTGCCAGCGCGAAAGCGGGGGGGCAAGATACGCAGTATTTT. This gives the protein CASAKAGGQDTQYF.

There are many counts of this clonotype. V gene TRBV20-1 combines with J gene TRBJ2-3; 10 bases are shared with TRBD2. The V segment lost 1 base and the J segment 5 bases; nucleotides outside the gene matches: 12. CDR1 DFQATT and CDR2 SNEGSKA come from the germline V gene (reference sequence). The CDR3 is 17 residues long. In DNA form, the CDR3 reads TGCAGTGCTAGAGGGCAGAGCGGGAGGGTGGGTGGAGATACGCAGTATTTT. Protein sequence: CSARGQSGRVGGDTQYF.

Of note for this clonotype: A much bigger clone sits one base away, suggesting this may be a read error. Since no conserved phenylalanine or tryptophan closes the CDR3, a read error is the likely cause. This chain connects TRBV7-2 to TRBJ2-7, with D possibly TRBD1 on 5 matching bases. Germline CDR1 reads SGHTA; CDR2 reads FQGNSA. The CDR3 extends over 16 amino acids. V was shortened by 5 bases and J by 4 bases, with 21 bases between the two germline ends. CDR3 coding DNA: TGTGCCAGCAGCCCAATGGGCGTTCAGGGTGGATACGAGCAGTACCTC. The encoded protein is CASSPMGVQGGYEQYL.

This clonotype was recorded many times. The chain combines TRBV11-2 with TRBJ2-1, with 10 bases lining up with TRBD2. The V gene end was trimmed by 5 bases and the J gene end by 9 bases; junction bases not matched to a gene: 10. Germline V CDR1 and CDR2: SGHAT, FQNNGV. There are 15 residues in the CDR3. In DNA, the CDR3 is TGTGCCAGCAGCCCCGCCGTGCTAGCGGGAGTTGAGCAGTTCTTC. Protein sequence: CASSPAVLAGVEQFF.

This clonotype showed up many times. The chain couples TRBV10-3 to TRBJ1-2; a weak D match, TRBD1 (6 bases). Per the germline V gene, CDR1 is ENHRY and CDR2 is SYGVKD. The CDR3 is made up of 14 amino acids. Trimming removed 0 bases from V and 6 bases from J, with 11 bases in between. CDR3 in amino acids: CAISESHTGHGYTF. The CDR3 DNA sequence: TGTGCCATCAGTGAGTCCCACACAGGGCATGGCTACACCTTC.